These 23 T cell receptor beta chains were sequenced from one sample in a study of blood T cells in healthy people across ages. The authors ran a second PCR of roughly 7 to 11 cycles using a sample-barcoded 5' primer and a J-beta primer mix. TCRdb ran MiXCR on the 5' RACE reads and lists one entry per CDR3 protein. The sample holds 600,000 or so distinct CDR3 sequences, around 50% seen once. The sequencing sample was made of blood. All receptors come from a man at least 80 years old in good health.

This clonotype was found a few times. This chain connects TRBV20-1 to TRBJ1-2, with unresolved D. Deletions cut 5 bases from V and 2 bases from J, with 15 bases between. Germline V gene data show CDR1 as DFQATT and CDR2 as SNEGSKA (reference sequence). This CDR3 is built from 14 residues. The CDR3 DNA sequence: TGCAGTGCTCGAAAAGGGCCCCAGAACTATGGCTACACCTTC. Translation: CSARKGPQNYGYTF.

The V gene is TRBV7-3, the J gene TRBJ2-5; no reliable D call. CDR3 length: 15 amino acids. Per the germline V gene, CDR1 is SGHTA and CDR2 is FQGTGA. V was cut by 2 bases and J by 0 bases, with 10 bases left in between. CDR3 residues: CASSLLGMNQETQYF. The CDR3 nucleotides read TGTGCCAGCAGCTTACTGGGAATGAACCAAGAGACCCAGTACTTC.

This sequence joins TRBV7-9 and TRBJ2-3, with D tentatively TRBD1 (6 bases). Germline V lookup: CDR1 SEHNR, CDR2 FQNEAQ (reference sequence). The CDR3 has 15 residues. The ends were cut back, 2 bases at V and 0 bases at J, with 9 bases in the middle. The CDR3 coding sequence is TGTGCCAGCAGCTTATACGGACAGAGCACAGATACGCAGTATTTT. Protein sequence: CASSLYGQSTDTQYF.

CDR3 coding DNA: TGTGCCATCTCGGACGGTTACACAGATACGCAGTATTTT. Protein: CAISDGYTDTQYF. This sequence joins TRBV10-3 and TRBJ2-3; D remains ambiguous. Per germline, CDR1 ENHRY and CDR2 SYGVKD. Deletions cut 8 bases from V and 2 bases from J, with 11 bases between. The CDR3 is 13 amino acids.

In the case of this clonotype: A junction end diverges from the germline sequence, so it may reflect a read error. The chain joins TRBV5-1 to TRBJ2-1; 11 bases map to TRBD2. Germline CDR1 reads SGHRS; CDR2 reads YFSETQ. The CDR3 has 16 amino acids. The chain's CDR3 is CASSLVLAGGYNEQFF. CDR3 sequence (DNA): TGTGCCAGCAGCTTAGTCCTAGCGGGGGGTTACAATGAGCAGTTCTTC.

V is TRBV11-2 and J is TRBJ1-4; D possibly corresponds to TRBD1 (6 bases). Trimming removed 3 bases from V and 2 bases from J, with 7 bases in between. The CDR3 loop spans 14 amino acids. CDR1 and CDR2 from the germline V gene are SGHAT and FQNNGV. This chain's CDR3 is CASSLRGTNEKLFF. The CDR3 nucleotides are TGTGCCAGCAGCTTGAGGGGGACTAATGAAAAACTGTTTTTT.

This chain joins TRBV20-1 and TRBJ2-3; 13 bases are a match to TRBD2. The trim removed 2 bases at V and 4 bases at J, leaving 6 bases unmatched. CDR3 length: 16 residues. Per germline, CDR1 DFQATT and CDR2 SNEGSKA (reference sequence). The CDR3 sequence: CSARSTSGGASDTQYF. The CDR3 DNA is TGCAGTGCTAGATCCACTAGCGGGGGGGCATCAGATACGCAGTATTTT.

A note on this clonotype: At one boundary the junction diverges from the germline segment, which might be a read error. V is TRBV20-1 and J is TRBJ2-7; D gene uncertain. Germline V gene sequence: CDR1 DFQATT, CDR2 SNEGSKA (reference sequence). CDR3 length: 12 residues. In nucleotides, the CDR3 is TGCAGTGCTAGTACGGGTGTCTACGAGCAGTACTTT. It yields the protein CSASTGVYEQYF.

V is TRBV30 and J is TRBJ1-2, with D possibly matching TRBD1 (6 bases). Trimming left V 1 base short and J 0 bases short, with 12 bases between. CDR1 is GTSNPN and CDR2 is SVGIG in the germline V gene (reference sequence). This CDR3 is 15 amino acids long. CDR3 residues: CAWSAPGQSNYGYTF. The CDR3 DNA follows: TGTGCCTGGAGTGCCCCCGGACAGTCTAACTATGGCTACACCTTC.

At least ten counts were recorded for this clonotype. The chain carries TRBV3-1 and TRBJ2-7; TRBD2 aligns across 8 bases. CDR1 is LGHDT, CDR2 YNNKEL, per germline (reference sequence). This CDR3 is built from 14 residues. The junction had 7 bases not matched to a gene; V was cut back by 3 bases and J by 6 bases. CDR3 nucleotide sequence: TGTGCCAGCAGCCAGTCCCCGGGGGGGACCGAGCAGTACTTC. It specifies CASSQSPGGTEQYF.

This clonotype was observed a few times. The chain uses TRBV27 and TRBJ2-7; 9 bases are a match to TRBD2. Germline trimming cut 5 bases from V and 2 bases from J; bases unmatched to any gene: 4. The CDR3 runs to 14 residues. Looked up from germline, CDR1 is MNHEY and CDR2 is SMNVEV (reference sequence). The CDR3 sequence: CASSIIAGAYEQYF. CDR3 coding DNA: TGTGCCAGCAGTATTATAGCGGGGGCCTACGAGCAGTACTTC.

The chain is built from TRBV3-1 and TRBJ2-5, with 11 bases aligning to TRBD1. The end of the DNA is better explained by TRBJ2-7, so the J call may be wrong. The CDR3 has 13 residues. CDR1 is LGHDT and CDR2 is YNNKEL in the germline V gene (reference sequence). The CDR3 coding sequence is TGTGCCAGCACCCCCGGACAGGGGGCCGAGCAGTACTTC. Amino acid sequence: CASTPGQGAEQYF.

The chain is built from TRBV6-2 or TRBV6-3 and TRBJ2-3; D is ambiguous. The CDR3 consists of 13 residues. Deletions cut 2 bases from V and 6 bases from J, with 9 bases between. The germline V gene has CDR1 MNHEY and CDR2 SVGEGT. DNA of the CDR3: TGTGCCAGCAGTTACGGCCCGTTGGATACGCAGTATTTT. Translating it yields CASSYGPLDTQYF.

Concerning this clonotype itself: One junction end does not reproduce the germline sequence, and a read error may be involved. The chain uses TRBV20-1 and TRBJ2-1; possible D gene TRBD1, 6 bases. Per the germline V gene, CDR1 is DFQATT and CDR2 is SNEGSKA (reference sequence). The CDR3 is made up of 16 amino acids. The CDR3 spells CSARDGTRGQSYEQFF. The DNA of the CDR3 is TGCAGTGCGAGAGATGGGACCAGGGGCCAGTCCTACGAGCAGTTCTTC.

V gene TRBV7-8 combines with J gene TRBJ2-1; D perhaps matches TRBD1 (6 bases). The CDR3 is 15 residues long. Germline V lookup: CDR1 SGHVS, CDR2 FQNEAQ. Trimming pared 5 bases from V and 12 bases from J, leaving 23 bases between. The CDR3 loop is CASSAGTSYNVGQFF. The CDR3 bases are TGTGCCAGCAGCGCAGGGACATCTTACAATGTTGGGCAGTTCTTC.

This clonotype was seen a handful of times. This chain uses TRBV7-3 with TRBJ2-3; TRBD1 is a possible D gene (5 bases). The CDR3 loop spans 15 amino acids. CDR1 SGHTA and CDR2 FQGTGA come from the germline V gene. Trimming took off 5 bases at V and 0 bases at J, with 12 bases between the two ends. The CDR3 DNA follows: TGTGCCAGCAGCCCAGGACAAACGAGCACAGATACGCAGTATTTT. Translated, it gives CASSPGQTSTDTQYF.

This chain links TRBV14 with TRBJ2-7, with a possible D match to TRBD2 (7 bases). The V gene's germline CDR1 is SGHDN and CDR2 FVKESK. The CDR3 is 13 amino acids. The germline V and J ends were trimmed by 4 bases and 3 bases, with 10 bases remaining between them. CDR3 protein: CASSRGGGYEQYF. CDR3 nucleotides: TGTGCCAGCAGCCGGGGAGGGGGCTACGAGCAGTACTTC.

The table lists this clonotype with a few counts. DNA for the CDR3: TGTGCCAGCAGCTTACGAGGGAGTAAAGGGCAAGAGACCCAGTACTTC. Its protein product is CASSLRGSKGQETQYF. The chain is built from TRBV7-2 and TRBJ2-5; D perhaps matches TRBD2 (5 bases). Trimming stripped 2 bases from V and 2 bases from J, with 15 bases between. The CDR3 covers 16 residues. Germline V gene data show CDR1 as SGHTA and CDR2 as FQGNSA.

This chain joins TRBV20-1 and TRBJ2-7; possibly TRBD2 for D (6 bases). V gave up 0 bases and J gave up 7 bases, with 13 bases separating them. The CDR3 length is 13 residues. The germline V gene encodes CDR1 DFQATT and CDR2 SNEGSKA (reference sequence). Here the CDR3 reads CSAREGGKVEQYF. CDR3 in DNA: TGCAGTGCTAGAGAGGGAGGAAAGGTGGAGCAGTACTTC.

The rearrangement uses TRBV15 and TRBJ2-3; D call uncertain. CDR1 LNHNV and CDR2 YYDKDF come from the germline V gene (reference sequence). This CDR3 contains 15 residues. Between the trimmed V and J ends, which lost 1 base and 2 bases, there was a span of 10 bases. The CDR3 bases are TGTGCCACCAGCAGAGCTGGACGTTCCACAGATACGCAGTATTTT. It is translated as CATSRAGRSTDTQYF. The full variable domain, completed using reference TRBV15 and TRBJ2-3, is DAMVIQNPRYQVTQFGKPVTLSCSQTLNHNVMYWYQQKSSQAPKLLFHYYDKDFNNEADTPDNFQSRRPNTSFCFLDIRSPGLGDTAMYLCATSRAGRSTDTQYFGPGTRLTVL.

The V call is TRBV3-1, the J call TRBJ2-1; D may be TRBD2 (6 bases). Trimming cost V 5 bases and J 5 bases, with 13 bases left between them. The CDR3 has 14 residues. Germline CDR1 and CDR2: LGHDT and YNNKEL (reference sequence). The CDR3 DNA follows: TGTGCCAGCAGCTATACCGGGACTGACAATGAGCAGTTCTTC. Residues: CASSYTGTDNEQFF.

The chain is built from TRBV28 and TRBJ1-5; 7 bases align to TRBD1. The CDR3 has 11 amino acids. V dropped 8 bases and J dropped 6; count of bases not matched to a gene: 1. The germline gives CDR1 MDHEN, CDR2 SYDVKM. The CDR3 reads CASRQGQPQHF. The CDR3 bases are TGTGCCAGCCGACAGGGTCAGCCCCAGCATTTT.

The rearrangement links TRBV9 to TRBJ2-3; TRBD2 aligns across 8 bases. Per germline, CDR1 SGDLS and CDR2 YYNGEE. J gave up 5 bases and V 0 bases, and 8 bases lay outside the gene matches. This CDR3 has 16 residues. DNA of the CDR3: TGTGCCAGCAGCGTAGCGGGGGGGCCGGGTGAAGATACGCAGTATTTT. Translation gives CASSVAGGPGEDTQYF.